The 23 T cell receptor beta chains below all came from one sample that was sequenced in a study of cytomegalovirus exposure and HLA in healthy donors. PCR involved 60 Vbeta and 13 Jbeta primers. Measured with immunoSEQ multiplex PCR; TCRdb has only the in-frame clones, and not every one. This sample yields some 110,000 clones, of which roughly 80% are seen a single time; roughly 23% belongs to the top ten. Source material: PBMCs. The source of these receptors is a man aged 30 to 45 in good health and CMV-seropositive.

This rearrangement joins TRBV9 to TRBJ2-1; 10 bases fit TRBD2. V trimming: 2 bases; J trimming: 7 bases; junction bases outside the gene matches: 6. The CDR3 has 15 residues. The germline V gene has CDR1 SGDLS and CDR2 YYNGEE. The CDR3 DNA is TGTGCCAGCAGCGTTCTAGCGGGAGCGGGGAATGAGCAGTTCTTC. It specifies CASSVLAGAGNEQFF. The entire variable domain, with the rest obtained from reference TRBV9 and TRBJ2-1, is as follows: DSGVTQTPKHLITATGQRVTLRCSPRSGDLSVYWYQQSLDQGLQFLIQYYNGEERAKGNILERFSAQQFPDLHSELNLSSLELGDSALYFCASSVLAGAGNEQFFGPGTRLTVL.

DNA of the CDR3: TGCGCCAGCAGCTCTACCTCGACAGGGGGCCTCTACGAGCAGTACTTC. Amino acid sequence: CASSSTSTGGLYEQYF. The rearrangement uses TRBV5-1 and TRBJ2-7; the match to TRBD1 covers 10 bases. The CDR3 is 16 residues long. J was trimmed by 3 bases and V by 3 bases; bases with no gene match: 9. CDR1 and CDR2 from the germline V gene are SGHRS and YFSETQ.

The V and J genes are TRBV4-2 and TRBJ2-5; 8 nucleotides line up with TRBD2. Looked up from germline, CDR1 is LGHNA and CDR2 is YNFKEQ. V was clipped by 2 bases and J by 3 bases; unmatched bases: 8. There are 16 residues in the CDR3. The CDR3 here is CASSQPYSGGEETQYF. CDR3 coding DNA: TGTGCCAGCAGCCAACCCTATTCGGGAGGGGAAGAGACCCAGTACTTC.

The chain has TRBV7-6 and TRBJ2-3, with unresolved D. CDR1 and CDR2 (germline): SGHVS, FNYEAQ. V was pared by 4 bases and J by 6 bases, with 11 bases between. The CDR3 has 13 residues. The CDR3, as DNA: TGTGCCAGCAGCTCGCGACTTCGGGATACGCAGTATTTT. This codes for CASSSRLRDTQYF. Filled out from reference TRBV7-6 and TRBJ2-3, the complete variable domain reads GAGVSQSPRYKVTKRGQDVALRCDPISGHVSLYWYRQALGQGPEFLTYFNYEAQQDKSGLPNDRFSAERPEGSISTLTIQRTEQRDSAMYRCASSSRLRDTQYFGPGTRLTVL.

This chain links TRBV6-6 with TRBJ2-5; TRBD2 agrees at 13 bases. CDR3 length: 15 residues. V dropped 6 bases and J dropped 6; count of bases not matched to a gene: 7. The germline V gene has CDR1 MNHNY and CDR2 SVGAGI (reference sequence). The CDR3 region is CASSQLAGGTKTQYF. The CDR3 DNA sequence: TGTGCCAGCAGCCAACTAGCGGGGGGGACCAAGACCCAGTACTTC.

This CDR3 is CASSDWNRGFSGANVLTF. For the CDR3, the DNA is TGTGCCAGCAGTGACTGGAACAGGGGGTTCTCTGGGGCCAACGTCCTGACTTTC. The rearrangement joins TRBV6-4 to TRBJ2-6, with 8 bases identical to TRBD1. The CDR3 length is 18 residues. After removal of 1 base from V and 0 bases from J, the junction contained 5 bases not matched to a gene. Germline V lookup: CDR1 MRHNA, CDR2 SNTAGT.

The V call is TRBV10-2, the J call TRBJ1-1; the D is unclear. The CDR3 spans 14 residues. The germline CDR1 and CDR2 sequences are WSHSY and SAAADI. Trimming took off 2 bases at V and 4 bases at J, with 11 bases between the two ends. This CDR3 is CASSEKKLSTEAFF. Here the CDR3 DNA reads TGCGCCAGCAGTGAGAAAAAGTTGAGCACTGAAGCTTTCTTT.

The rearrangement links TRBV5-1 to TRBJ1-4; 8 bases match TRBD1. The germline gives CDR1 SGHRS, CDR2 YFSETQ. This CDR3 has 14 residues. Trimming removed 3 bases from V and 6 bases from J; junction bases left unmatched: 4. The CDR3 loop reads CASSSTGDYEKLFF. For the CDR3, the DNA is TGCGCCAGCAGCTCGACAGGGGATTATGAAAAACTGTTTTTT. The variable domain in full, completed from reference TRBV5-1 and TRBJ1-4, reads KAGVTQTPRYLIKTRGQQVTLSCSPISGHRSVSWYQQTPGQGLQFLFEYFSETQRNKGNFPGRFSGRQFSNSRSEMNVSTLELGDSALYLCASSSTGDYEKLFFGSGTQLSVL.

The rearrangement joins TRBV5-6 to TRBJ1-5; weak D call: TRBD1 (6 bases). CDR1 is SGHDT and CDR2 is YYEEEE in the germline V gene. Trimming removed 4 bases at V and 1 base at J, with 15 bases between. The CDR3 sequence is 16 residues long. This chain's CDR3 is CASSPGGTGSNQPQHF. CDR3 sequence (DNA): TGTGCCAGCAGCCCGGGGGGTACAGGGAGCAATCAGCCCCAGCATTTT.

The chain combines TRBV19 with TRBJ2-2; D uncertain. Germline V gene sequence: CDR1 LNHDA, CDR2 SQIVND (reference sequence). CDR3 size: 15 residues. The ends were cut back, 3 bases at V and 4 bases at J, with 12 bases in the middle. CDR3 sequence reads: CASSIPSWPTGELFF. The CDR3 DNA sequence: TGTGCCAGTAGTATCCCCTCATGGCCCACCGGGGAGCTGTTTTTT.

The rearrangement joins TRBV6-5 to TRBJ1-2, with D tentatively TRBD1 (5 bases). This CDR3 spans 15 amino acids. V shed 0 bases and J shed 6 bases, with 14 bases lying between them. Germline V CDR1 and CDR2: MNHEY, SVGAGI. CDR3 amino acids: CASSYSGPGWDGYTF. In DNA form, the CDR3 reads TGTGCCAGCAGTTACTCAGGGCCAGGGTGGGATGGCTACACCTTC.

This sequence joins TRBV7-8 and TRBJ2-1, with a tentative D call TRBD2 (5 bases). Germline values: CDR1 SGHVS, CDR2 FQNEAQ. CDR3 size: 13 residues. V dropped 8 bases and J dropped 9 bases, with 17 bases sitting between them. The CDR3 nucleotides read TGTGCCAGCGCACCAGAGGGCTTATCTGAGCAGTTCTTC. Translating it yields CASAPEGLSEQFF. Variable domain in full (rest from reference TRBV7-8 and TRBJ2-1): GAGVSQSPRYKVAKRGQDVALRCDPISGHVSLFWYQQALGQGPEFLTYFQNEAQLDKSGLPSDRFFAERPEGSVSTLKIQRTQQEDSAVYLCASAPEGLSEQFFGPGTRLTVL.

The sample holds a few counts of this clone. V gene TRBV7-9 combines with J gene TRBJ2-5; 9 bases match TRBD2. Trimming cost V 3 bases and J 11 bases; bases outside gene matches: 10. This CDR3 has 14 residues. Germline V gene lookup returns CDR1 SEHNR and CDR2 FQNEAQ (reference sequence). CDR3 loop: CASSFASGVEEQYF. In DNA, the CDR3 is TGTGCCAGCAGCTTCGCTAGCGGGGTTGAGGAGCAGTACTTC.

This clone was counted a single time. The genes are TRBV7-2 and TRBJ1-3; D uncertain. Germline CDR1 and CDR2: SGHTA and FQGNSA. This CDR3 contains 13 residues. V was shortened by 2 bases and J by 3 bases, with 5 bases between the two germline ends. The chain's CDR3 is CASSLFIGNTIYF. As DNA, the CDR3 is TGTGCCAGCAGCTTATTCATTGGAAACACCATATATTTT.

The genes are TRBV5-6 and TRBJ1-1; TRBD1 matches 7 bases. The CDR3 has 13 residues. The germline V gene has CDR1 SGHDT and CDR2 YYEEEE. V was pared by 4 bases and J by 3 bases, with 3 bases of the junction left unmatched. The CDR3 sequence is CASSLDRHTEAFF. The CDR3 DNA reads TGTGCCAGCAGCCTGGACAGGCACACTGAAGCTTTCTTT.

The chain links TRBV6-1 to TRBJ1-6; D might be TRBD1 (5 bases). Per germline, CDR1 MNHNS and CDR2 SASEGT. This CDR3 has 14 amino acids. V lost 4 bases and J 9 bases, leaving 13 bases between the germline ends. CDR3 DNA: TGTGCCAGCAGTGCCGGGACTATGGGTTCACCCCTCCACTTT. It encodes CASSAGTMGSPLHF.

This clone was found once. V is TRBV10-3 and J is TRBJ1-3; 8 bases are a match to TRBD1. After removal of 3 bases from V and 4 bases from J, the junction contained 2 bases not matched to a gene. Germline loops: CDR1 ENHRY, CDR2 SYGVKD. CDR3 length equals 14 residues. This chain's CDR3 is CAISDTGGGNTIYF. The CDR3 nucleotides are TGTGCCATCAGTGATACAGGGGGAGGAAACACCATATATTTT.

This clone was found a few times. The genes are TRBV5-1 and TRBJ2-3, with D maybe TRBD1 (5 bases). The ends were cut back, 0 bases at V and 2 bases at J, with 7 bases in the middle. The CDR3 has 14 residues. The germline gives CDR1 SGHRS, CDR2 YFSETQ. This chain's CDR3 is CASSLGQYTDTQYF. The DNA for the CDR3 is TGCGCCAGCAGCTTGGGACAGTACACAGATACGCAGTATTTT. Drawing the rest from reference TRBV5-1 and TRBJ2-3, the complete variable domain is KAGVTQTPRYLIKTRGQQVTLSCSPISGHRSVSWYQQTPGQGLQFLFEYFSETQRNKGNFPGRFSGRQFSNSRSEMNVSTLELGDSALYLCASSLGQYTDTQYFGPGTRLTVL.

Concerning this clone itself: The junction departs from the called germline gene at one end, perhaps through a read error. The chain links TRBV18 to TRBJ2-1; D is perhaps TRBD2 (5 bases). The CDR3 sequence is 14 residues long. Germline-derived CDR1 and CDR2 are KGHSH and LQKENI. The CDR3 DNA reads as TGTGCCAGCTCACTACCGGACTCCAACAATGAACAGTTCTTC. Amino acid sequence: CASSLPDSNNEQFF.

The rearrangement uses TRBV28 and TRBJ2-4, with D possibly being TRBD1 (6 bases). The V and J ends lost 3 bases and 11 bases respectively, with 11 bases between them. Looked up from germline, CDR1 is MDHEN and CDR2 is SYDVKM. The CDR3 length is 12 residues. In DNA, the CDR3 is TGTGCCAGCAGTTTGGCAGGGGACCTTCAGTACTTC. Protein sequence: CASSLAGDLQYF.

The rearrangement joins TRBV7-8 to TRBJ1-5, with a tentative D call TRBD1 (6 bases). CDR3 length equals 17 residues. V was cut by 1 base and J by 2 bases, with 15 bases left in between. Germline V gives CDR1 SGHVS, CDR2 FQNEAQ. CDR3 protein: CASSLGWGGEGNQPQHF. The CDR3 DNA sequence: TGTGCCAGCAGCTTAGGGTGGGGGGGCGAGGGCAATCAGCCCCAGCATTTT.

The rearrangement links TRBV28 to TRBJ2-5, with D maybe TRBD2 (6 bases). This CDR3 contains 13 residues. Trimming removed 5 bases from V and 3 bases from J, with 10 bases in between. The germline CDR1 and CDR2 sequences are MDHEN and SYDVKM. CDR3: CASSPLAKETQYF. The CDR3 DNA reads TGTGCCAGCAGTCCCCTAGCGAAAGAGACCCAGTACTTC.

This clone was counted a few times. The chain joins TRBV5-8 to TRBJ2-6; the D gene is possibly TRBD1 (5 bases). The CDR3 contains 14 residues. The V gene's germline CDR1 is SGHTS and CDR2 YDEGEE. V dropped 7 bases and J dropped 2 bases, with 10 bases sitting between them. CDR3 bases: TGTGCCAGCCTCAGGGATACTGGGGCCAACGTCCTGACTTTC. Translation: CASLRDTGANVLTF. The entire variable domain, with the rest obtained from reference TRBV5-8 and TRBJ2-6, is as follows: EAGVTQSPTHLIKTRGQQATLRCSPISGHTSVYWYQQALGLGLQFLLWYDEGEERNRGNFPPRFSGRQFPNYSSELNVNALELEDSALYLCASLRDTGANVLTFGAGSRLTVL.